The 10 T cell receptor beta chains given below trace back to one sample, sequenced in a study of blood T cell repertoires in COVID-19. TCRdb keeps only in-frame clones here, not all; method: immunoSEQ multiplex PCR. In the table there are about 400,000 clones, around nine tenths of which are singletons. Material: peripheral blood. The receptor source for this set is a human donor in a cohort sampled during active COVID-19.

The chain joins TRBV27 to TRBJ1-6; D not resolved. Germline-derived CDR1 and CDR2 are MNHEY and SMNVEV (reference sequence). The CDR3 extends over 18 amino acids. V was clipped by 1 base and J by 3 bases, with 16 bases between them. CDR3 protein: CASSLFRGTGGYNSPLHF. CDR3 sequence (DNA): TGTGCCAGCAGTTTATTTCGGGGAACTGGAGGCTATAATTCACCCCTCCACTTT.

V gene TRBV6-1 combines with J gene TRBJ2-5; 7 nucleotides agree with TRBD1. This CDR3 has 14 residues. CDR1 MNHNS and CDR2 SASEGT come from the germline V gene. Trimming at V came to 1 base and at J to 4 bases, leaving 3 bases not matched to a gene. The CDR3: CASSEGTGVETQYF. DNA of the CDR3: TGTGCCAGCAGTGAAGGTACAGGGGTAGAGACCCAGTACTTC.

This chain links TRBV2 with TRBJ2-3; weak D call: TRBD1 (5 bases). Trimming shortened V by 8 bases and J by 2 bases, and 26 bases separated the two germline ends. CDR1 SNHLY and CDR2 FYNNEI come from the germline V gene. The CDR3 runs 18 residues. The CDR3 bases are TGTGCCAGCGGGTGGACACTAAGGGGAAACCACCTCACAGATACGCAGTATTTT. Translating it yields CASGWTLRGNHLTDTQYF.

J is TRBJ2-2 and V is TRBV7-9, with D possibly being TRBD1 (6 bases). Trimming pared 2 bases from V and 4 bases from J, leaving 14 bases between. The CDR3 length is 16 residues. The germline V gene encodes CDR1 SEHNR and CDR2 FQNEAQ (reference sequence). Here the CDR3 DNA reads TGTGCCAGCAGCTTAAGGGCCGAAGGGGGCACCGGGGAGCTGTTTTTT. This sequence encodes CASSLRAEGGTGELFF. The full variable domain, completed using reference TRBV7-9 and TRBJ2-2, is DTGVSQNPRHKITKRGQNVTFRCDPISEHNRLYWYRQTLGQGPEFLTYFQNEAQLEKSRLLSDRFSAERPKGSFSTLEIQRTEQGDSAMYLCASSLRAEGGTGELFFGEGSRLTVL.

V usage is TRBV19 and J usage is TRBJ1-5, with D perhaps matching TRBD1 (6 bases). V was shortened by 6 bases and J by 5 bases, with 8 bases between the two germline ends. The CDR3 extends over 12 amino acids. Germline V gene data show CDR1 as LNHDA and CDR2 as SQIVND (reference sequence). CDR3 sequence reads: CASSHRDQPQHF. The DNA of the CDR3 is TGTGCCAGTAGCCACAGGGATCAGCCCCAGCATTTT.

The chain employs TRBV9 and TRBJ2-7; D uncertain. The CDR3 contains 14 residues. The V end lost 3 bases, the J end lost 3 bases, and 13 bases lay between the germline ends. In germline, CDR1 is SGDLS, CDR2 YYNGEE. CDR3: CASSASDKNYEQYF. Written as DNA, the CDR3 is TGTGCCAGCAGCGCATCAGACAAGAACTACGAGCAGTACTTC.

This chain joins TRBV3-1 (or the pseudogene TRBV3-2) and TRBJ1-2; tentative D call: TRBD1 (6 bases). The CDR3 consists of 13 residues. From germline, CDR1 is LGHDT and CDR2 YNNKEL (reference sequence). With 4 bases removed from V and 3 bases from J, the gap between germline ends came to 9 bases. CDR3 DNA: TGTGCCAGCAGCCCGAGGACAGACTATGGCTACACCTTC. It yields the protein CASSPRTDYGYTF.

The gene calls are TRBV28 and TRBJ2-7; maybe TRBD1 (6 bases). Germline CDR1 and CDR2: MDHEN and SYDVKM. The CDR3 loop spans 12 amino acids. V gave up 3 bases and J gave up 9 bases, with 12 bases separating them. CDR3 nucleotides: TGTGCCAGCAGTTTTCAGGGGAAGGGGCAGTACTTC. Residues: CASSFQGKGQYF.

The chain is built from TRBV14 and TRBJ2-1, with unresolved D. The germline V and J ends were trimmed by 4 bases and 8 bases, with 6 bases remaining between them. Germline loops: CDR1 SGHDN, CDR2 FVKESK. This CDR3 has 11 residues. For the CDR3, the DNA is TGTGCCAGCAGCCCAGTCTATGAGCAGTTCTTC. It yields the protein CASSPVYEQFF. Combining the CDR3 with reference TRBV14 and TRBJ2-1 gives the whole variable domain EAGVTQFPSHSVIEKGQTVTLRCDPISGHDNLYWYRRVMGKEIKFLLHFVKESKQDESGMPNNRFLAERTGGTYSTLKVQPAELEDSGVYFCASSPVYEQFFGPGTRLTVL.

The chain combines TRBV5-4 with TRBJ2-2; 8 bases are a match to TRBD2. J gave up 1 base and V 4 bases, and 6 bases lay outside the gene matches. CDR3 size: 16 residues. Germline CDR1 and CDR2: SGHNT and YYREEE (reference sequence). DNA of the CDR3: TGTGCCAGCAGCCCCGGAGGGACTAGGAACACCGGGGAGCTGTTTTTT. As protein: CASSPGGTRNTGELFF.